This T cell receptor (beta chain) came from a study of blood T cells in healthy people across ages. Study outcomes and limitations: From one million sequenced T cells, diversity estimates were lower bounds. Leaving the PBMCs unsorted stopped any conclusive comparison of naive versus antigen-experienced cells.

This clonotype was seen ten or more times. What it recognizes is unknown. There were at least 5.5 micrograms of total RNA extracted from every sample. The second PCR ran roughly 7 to 12 cycles with a sample-barcoded 5' primer and J-beta primers. One entry per CDR3 protein results from TCRdb running MiXCR on the 5' RACE reads. The sample records about 1.6 million distinct CDR3 sequences, about 32% being singletons. This CDR3 is 19 amino acids long. Germline V gene sequence: CDR1 MGHRA, CDR2 YSYEKL. The ends lost 2 bases at V and 2 bases at J; junction bases unmatched: 15. The TCR was taken from a woman aged 25 to 45 in good health. The chain combines TRBV4-1 with TRBJ1-5; 7 bases align to TRBD1. The sample was blood. The CDR3 sequence: CASSQPRDSYLMGNQPQHF. The CDR3 nucleotides read TGCGCCAGCAGCCAACCCCGGGACAGCTATCTCATGGGCAATCAGCCCCAGCATTTT.